This T cell receptor (beta chain) was sequenced for a study of OX40 agonist ivuxolimab in advanced cancers. Background on the study: Patients were dosed intravenously with ivuxolimab at 0.01 to 10 mg/kg every 2 weeks.

Drawing of blood for sampling happened at baseline, at cycle 4 day 1, and at cycle 7 day 1. Comments on this clone: Its specificity is not known.

The repertoire was sequenced with immunoSEQ multiplex PCR; TCRdb's copy has only in-frame clones and lacks some. This table has tens of thousands of clones, 85% to 90% appearing once. Study-level findings and limits: Both blood CD4+ and CD8+ T cells showed clonal growth by week 6 at 0.1 to 3.0 mg/kg. CD8+ T cells averaged more expanded clones than CD4+.

The length of the CDR3 is 11 residues. Trimming shortened V by 3 bases and J by 6 bases, and 4 bases separated the two germline ends. The germline CDR1 and CDR2 sequences are LNHDA and SQIVND (reference sequence). This receptor was obtained from an adult with an advanced solid tumor such as melanoma, head and neck, liver or kidney cancer. The chain uses TRBV19 and TRBJ2-3; D uncertain. This material consisted of CD4+ or CD8+ T cells sorted from blood, taken in a trial of the OX40 agonist ivuxolimab. CDR3: CASSIADTQYF. DNA for the CDR3: TGTGCCAGTAGTATTGCCGATACGCAGTATTTT.